Listed here are 26 T cell receptor beta chains from one sample, sequenced in a study of glioma-infiltrating T cells. Using RNA template, CDR3s of TCR alpha and beta were amplified with iRepertoire arm-PCR. TCRdb re-analysed the multiplex PCR reads in MiXCR, keeping a single row per CDR3 protein. The sample lists about 93,000 distinct CDR3 sequences, roughly 40% occurring once. The sequenced sample was glioma tissue, nonneoplastic brain tissue, or PBMCs (not recorded which). All receptors come from a human donor with low-grade glioma or glioblastoma, undergoing nonglioma brain surgery, or in good health (not recorded which).

A word on this clonotype: With a much larger clone just one base away, this may be a read error. J is TRBJ2-3 and V is TRBV7-8; TRBD1 aligns across 11 bases. The CDR3 extends over 16 amino acids. Germline V lookup: CDR1 SGHVS, CDR2 FQNEAQ. The CDR3 nucleotides read TGTGCCAGCAGGTTAGTTGGGACAGGGGGAGCAGATACGCGGTATTTT. Its translation: CASRLVGTGGADTRYF.

The sample holds many counts of this clonotype. The V and J genes are TRBV5-1 and TRBJ2-3; 9 nucleotides match TRBD1. V was clipped by 7 bases and J by 4 bases; unmatched bases: 10. The CDR3 consists of 15 residues. Germline values: CDR1 SGHRS, CDR2 YFSETQ. CDR3 amino acids: CASGTTGQGADTQYF. CDR3 coding DNA: TGCGCCAGCGGCACCACGGGACAGGGCGCAGATACGCAGTATTTT. Using reference TRBV5-1 and TRBJ2-3 for the parts outside the CDR3, the full variable domain is KAGVTQTPRYLIKTRGQQVTLSCSPISGHRSVSWYQQTPGQGLQFLFEYFSETQRNKGNFPGRFSGRQFSNSRSEMNVSTLELGDSALYLCASGTTGQGADTQYFGPGTRLTVL.

This clonotype was seen repeatedly, ten times or more. For the CDR3, the DNA is TGCGCCAGCAGCCAAGAAACAGGGGGCTTTAATTCACCCCTCCACTTT. Amino acids: CASSQETGGFNSPLHF. The chain combines TRBV4-3 with TRBJ1-6; 9 nucleotides align to TRBD1. Germline V gene sequence: CDR1 LGHNA, CDR2 YSLEER. The CDR3 consists of 16 residues. V dropped 0 bases and J dropped 6; count of bases not matched to a gene: 3.

A few counts support this clonotype. The missing conserved phenylalanine or tryptophan at the end of this CDR3 makes a read error likely. The chain employs TRBV18 and TRBJ2-7; D gene ambiguous. Trimming left V 2 bases short and J 4 bases short, with 9 bases between. The CDR3 loop spans 13 amino acids. The germline V gene has CDR1 KGHSH and CDR2 LQKENI. The DNA for the CDR3 is TGTGCCAGCTCACCATCGGCGGTATACGAGCAGTACTCC. Translated, it gives CASSPSAVYEQYS.

There are many counts of this clonotype. The chain links TRBV5-6 to TRBJ1-5; D gene uncertain. This CDR3 contains 16 residues. V was pared by 5 bases and J by 0 bases, with 15 bases between. CDR1 and CDR2 (germline): SGHDT, YYEEEE. The CDR3 DNA follows: TGTGCCAGCAGTCGATTTACAGCTTATAGCAATCAGCCCCAGCATTTT. Its protein product is CASSRFTAYSNQPQHF.

The genes are TRBV6-5 and TRBJ2-4; 7 bases agree with TRBD2. This CDR3 spans 13 amino acids. J lost 7 bases, V lost 7 bases, and 7 bases had no gene match. Germline V CDR1 and CDR2: MNHEY, SVGAGI. The CDR3 protein is CASTPGLLNIQYF. CDR3 nucleotide sequence: TGTGCCAGCACCCCGGGACTACTCAACATTCAGTACTTC.

Of note for this clonotype: This clone may be a read error of a much larger clone one base away. V and J are TRBV5-4 and TRBJ2-5; 7 bases align to TRBD1. J was trimmed by 2 bases and V by 6 bases; bases with no gene match: 7. The CDR3 loop spans 14 amino acids. The germline V gene encodes CDR1 SGHNT and CDR2 YYREEE (reference sequence). The CDR3 here is CASITGTVQETQYF. The DNA for the CDR3 is TGTGCCAGCATTACCGGGACAGTACAAGAGACCCAGTACTTC.

Turning to this clonotype: Sequence at one end of the junction differs from germline and may be a read error. This chain connects TRBV20-1 to TRBJ2-5; D gene ambiguous. CDR1 is DFQATT and CDR2 is SNEGSKA in the germline V gene (reference sequence). This CDR3 spans 12 amino acids. CDR3 residues: CSAKGTQETQYF. The CDR3 DNA reads TGCAGTGCTAAGGGCACTCAAGAGACACAGTACTTC.

Only one count was recorded for this clonotype. A much bigger clone sits one base away, suggesting this may be a read error. The V call is TRBV11-2, the J call TRBJ2-7; D is unclear. The assigned J gene may be wrong: the sequence end matches TRBJ2-1 better. This CDR3 is 15 amino acids long. Germline CDR1 is SGHAT and CDR2 is FQNNGV. The CDR3 reads CASSSGGGRTDEQFF. CDR3 bases: TGTGCCAGCAGCTCAGGCGGCGGACGCACCGATGAGCAGTTCTTC.

This clonotype was recorded many times. DNA of the CDR3: TGTGCCAGCAGAGCCGGGACAGGGATTGAGACCCAGTACTTC. Its translation is CASRAGTGIETQYF. The chain carries TRBV11-3 and TRBJ2-5, with TRBD1 matching 9 bases. This CDR3 is built from 14 residues. V trimming: 6 bases; J trimming: 5 bases; junction bases outside the gene matches: 7. Germline CDR1 reads SGHNT; CDR2 reads YENEEA.

A remark on this clonotype: This may come from a read error, since a much larger clone is one base off. The chain employs TRBV10-3 and TRBJ2-3; TRBD2 matches at 11 bases. This CDR3 has 14 residues. V was pared by 11 bases and J by 4 bases, with 8 bases of the junction left unmatched. The germline gives CDR1 ENHRY, CDR2 SYGVKD. The CDR3 sequence is CAALSGGVPDTQYF. In DNA, the CDR3 is TGTGCCGCGCTTAGCGGGGGGGTCCCAGATACGCAGTATTTT.

The J gene is TRBJ1-5, the V gene TRBV7-8, with a possible D match to TRBD1 (5 bases). The CDR3 spans 17 residues. CDR1 SGHVS and CDR2 FQNEAQ come from the germline V gene. Trimming left V 8 bases short and J 11 bases short, with 31 bases between. DNA of the CDR3: TGTGCCAGCGGCGCCCCGGGACTAGCGGGAGGGCAAGAGACCCAGCATTTT. This encodes CASGAPGLAGGQETQHF.

This clonotype was recorded at least ten times. The chain joins TRBV19 to TRBJ1-6, with unresolved D. The CDR3 is 13 residues long. The V and J ends lost 3 bases and 7 bases respectively, with 7 bases between them. Germline V gene data show CDR1 as LNHDA and CDR2 as SQIVND (reference sequence). The CDR3 is CASSMLLNSPLHF. The DNA for the CDR3 is TGTGCCAGTAGTATGCTACTAAATTCACCCCTCCACTTT.

About this clonotype: One base away lies a much larger clone, so this may be a sequencing read error. The chain is built from TRBV15 and TRBJ1-3; the D gene is possibly TRBD1 (6 bases). CDR3 size: 17 residues. Germline CDR1 is LNHNV and CDR2 is YYDKDF (reference sequence). CDR3 DNA: TGTGCCACCAGCAACACCGAGACAGGCCTCTCTGGAAGCACCATATATTTT. Its translation: CATSNTETGLSGSTIYF.

This clonotype was counted ten times or more. The rearrangement joins TRBV18 to TRBJ2-5; TRBD1 matches 9 bases. Germline CDR1 and CDR2: KGHSH and LQKENI. The CDR3 runs to 16 residues. With V trimmed by 5 bases and J by 4 bases, 11 bases remained unmatched. The CDR3 loop is CASSSRTGQGRETQYF. CDR3 nucleotide sequence: TGTGCCAGCTCATCAAGAACGGGACAGGGAAGAGAGACCCAGTACTTC.

With respect to this clonotype: Since no conserved phenylalanine or tryptophan closes the CDR3, a read error is the likely cause. V gene TRBV2 combines with J gene TRBJ2-7, with TRBD2 matching 8 bases. CDR1 and CDR2 (germline): SNHLY, FYNNEI. CDR3 size: 15 residues. The CDR3 reads CDSARSSGVTYEQYL. The CDR3 coding sequence is TGTGACAGCGCCCGCAGTAGCGGGGTAACCTACGAGCAGTACCTC.

Comment on this clonotype: This could be a read error, since a much larger clone is one nucleotide away. This sequence joins TRBV2 and TRBJ2-2; TRBD2 aligns across 13 bases. Germline values: CDR1 SNHLY, CDR2 FYNNEI. This CDR3 region has 17 residues. CDR3 nucleotide sequence: TGTGCCAGCAGTGAGACTAGCGGGGGGAGGGGCACCGGGAAGCTGTTTTTT. Protein: CASSETSGGRGTGKLFF.

This clonotype was observed many times. The V gene is TRBV5-1, the J gene TRBJ2-1, with 8 bases lining up with TRBD2. Trimming removed 0 bases from V and 0 bases from J; junction bases left unmatched: 2. The CDR3 extends over 16 amino acids. Germline V gene sequence: CDR1 SGHRS, CDR2 YFSETQ. This chain's CDR3 is CASSLAGTSSYNEQFF. The CDR3 bases are TGCGCCAGCAGCTTGGCCGGGACTAGCTCCTACAATGAGCAGTTCTTC.

The J gene is TRBJ1-5, the V gene TRBV19; TRBD1 matches 7 bases. The CDR3 loop spans 15 amino acids. Germline CDR1 is LNHDA and CDR2 is SQIVND (reference sequence). V shed 2 bases and J 3 bases; nucleotides not matched to a gene: 4. The CDR3 is CASSITGVINQPQHF. CDR3 sequence (DNA): TGTGCCAGTAGTATAACAGGGGTTATCAATCAGCCCCAGCATTTT.

This clonotype has only a few counts. This chain connects TRBV20-1 to TRBJ2-7; D is unclear. The CDR3 is 14 amino acids. V was shortened by 6 bases and J by 2 bases, with 17 bases between the two germline ends. Germline lookup yields CDR1 DFQATT and CDR2 SNEGSKA (reference sequence). The CDR3 protein is CSAPRFVSPYEQYF. The CDR3 nucleotides are TGCAGTGCGCCGCGTTTCGTGAGTCCCTACGAGCAGTACTTC.

This clonotype was recorded many times. The chain couples TRBV3-1 to TRBJ1-1; D not certain. From germline, CDR1 is LGHDT and CDR2 YNNKEL (reference sequence). The CDR3 runs 15 residues. Trimming cost V 1 base and J 1 base, with 10 bases left between them. Written as DNA, the CDR3 is TGTGCCAGCAGCCAAGCCCGACCGCAGAACACTGAAGCTTTCTTT. It translates to CASSQARPQNTEAFF.

As for this clonotype: At one of its ends the junction is not consistent with the germline gene, which may arise from a read error. This chain uses TRBV7-2 with TRBJ2-5; D call uncertain. The CDR3 is 13 amino acids. Germline CDR1 SGHTA, CDR2 FQGNSA. The CDR3 DNA reads as TGTGCCAGAAGCTTAAGACACCTGGCGCAACAGTACTTC. This translates into CARSLRHLAQQYF.

A note on this clonotype: A read error may produce the germline difference seen at one junction end. The chain recombines TRBV18 with TRBJ2-1; 8 nucleotides match TRBD2. Germline-derived CDR1 and CDR2 are KGHSH and LQKENI. The CDR3 is 16 residues long. The CDR3 loop reads CASSPLSGRTYNEQLF. In DNA form, the CDR3 reads TGTGCCAGCTCACCACTGAGCGGGAGAACCTACAATGAGCAGCTCTTC.

The chain combines TRBV18 with TRBJ2-1; D gene ambiguous. This CDR3 has 13 residues. Deletions cut 4 bases from V and 5 bases from J, with 9 bases between. In germline, CDR1 is KGHSH, CDR2 LQKENI. CDR3 in DNA: TGTGCCAGCTCACAGTCACGCGACAATGAGCAGTTCTTC. Residues: CASSQSRDNEQFF.

A word on this clonotype: Compared with germline, one end of the junction differs, possibly owing to a read error. V is TRBV27 and J is TRBJ1-5, with D possibly being TRBD1 (5 bases). This CDR3 region has 15 residues. The germline gives CDR1 MNHEY, CDR2 SMNVEV (reference sequence). CDR3 loop: CAGSLSGGNNQPQHF. CDR3 in DNA: TGTGCCGGCAGCTTAAGCGGGGGAAACAACCAGCCCCAGCATTTT.

This clonotype was counted at least ten times. The V gene is TRBV6-6, the J gene TRBJ1-1; D is perhaps TRBD1 (5 bases). Germline CDR1 MNHNY, CDR2 SVGAGI (reference sequence). This CDR3 has 14 amino acids. The V gene lost 0 bases and the J gene lost 8 bases, with 13 bases spanning the gap. Here the CDR3 reads CASSYSQGWVEAFF. CDR3 in DNA: TGTGCCAGCAGTTACTCGCAGGGATGGGTGGAAGCTTTCTTT.